Below, 32 T cell receptor beta chains from the same sample are listed, as sequenced in a study of monozygotic twins with inflammatory bowel disease. TCRdb reprocessed the 5' RACE reads, with one entry per CDR3 protein and no DNA. The sample table includes 400,000 or so distinct CDR3 sequences. Sequenced: blood. Every receptor here comes from a human donor with ulcerative colitis or Crohn's disease, or a healthy co-twin of an affected twin (not recorded which).

The rearrangement joins TRBV5-6 to TRBJ1-1; TCRdb names TRBD1, which stays unverified in the absence of DNA. From germline, CDR1 is SGHDT and CDR2 YYEEEE. This CDR3 spans 14 amino acids. The CDR3 loop reads CASSKAGFRTEAFF.

The chain recombines TRBV12-3 or TRBV12-4 with TRBJ2-4; without DNA, the TCRdb call of TRBD1 cannot be checked. The CDR3 totals 13 residues. The CDR3 region is CASSFLGGDIQYF.

The chain couples TRBV28 to TRBJ1-5; TCRdb proposes TRBD1, but this gene call is untestable without DNA. CDR1 and CDR2 (germline): MDHEN, SYDVKM. CDR3 length: 16 amino acids. This CDR3 is CASSESQGGLNQPQHF.

The chain joins TRBV5-1 to TRBJ1-4; with no DNA, the TCRdb D assignment of TRBD1 cannot be verified. Germline V gives CDR1 SGHRS, CDR2 YFSETQ. This CDR3 has 13 residues. The CDR3 spells CASSRTGDEKLFF.

V is TRBV5-1 and J is TRBJ2-1; TCRdb outputs TRBD1, but without DNA this stays unchecked. In germline, CDR1 is SGHRS, CDR2 YFSETQ. CDR3 size: 14 residues. CDR3 sequence: CASSSPGTYNEQFF.

The chain links TRBV5-6 to TRBJ2-1; checking the TCRdb D call of TRBD1 is not possible without DNA. The germline V gene has CDR1 SGHDT and CDR2 YYEEEE. The CDR3 consists of 15 residues. CDR3 residues: CASSFWTASNNEQFF.

The chain's CDR3 is CASSLSGPPDTQYF. This chain joins TRBV7-6 and TRBJ2-3; TCRdb designates TRBD2, a call that cannot be tested without DNA. The length of the CDR3 is 14 residues. Germline CDR1 SGHVS, CDR2 FNYEAQ.

This chain joins TRBV10-3 and TRBJ2-1; the TRBD2 assignment by TCRdb is unverifiable without DNA. Germline V gene sequence: CDR1 ENHRY, CDR2 SYGVKD. This CDR3 region has 12 residues. The CDR3 spells CAILTSHNEQFF.

The chain has TRBV12-5 and TRBJ2-7; TCRdb gives TRBD1 as the D gene, but with no DNA this cannot be confirmed. CDR1 and CDR2 (germline): LGHNT, FRNRAP. This CDR3 is 17 amino acids long. This CDR3 is CASGLVITGTGGGEQYF.

J is TRBJ2-7 and V is TRBV7-2; absent DNA, TCRdb's TRBD2 call cannot be checked. The CDR3 covers 15 residues. CDR1 is SGHTA and CDR2 is FQGNSA in the germline V gene. CDR3: CASSPIAGGRHEQHF.

The chain uses TRBV5-1 and TRBJ2-2. Germline assignment: CDR1 SGHRS and CDR2 YFSETQ. The CDR3 runs to 15 residues. CDR3: CASSPTDTNTGELFF.

V and J are TRBV29-1 and TRBJ2-7; as DNA is missing, the TRBD2 call by TCRdb cannot be tested. Looked up from germline, CDR1 is SQVTM and CDR2 is ANQGSEA. The CDR3 is 15 amino acids. The CDR3 here is CSVEREAGGRNEQYF.

V is TRBV27 and J is TRBJ2-1. The germline V gene has CDR1 MNHEY and CDR2 SMNVEV (reference sequence). The CDR3 consists of 11 residues. This chain's CDR3 is CASSSGTGQFF.

The chain couples TRBV5-1 to TRBJ2-3. The CDR3 runs 11 residues. Germline lookup yields CDR1 SGHRS and CDR2 YFSETQ. The CDR3 spells CASSLDGTQYF.

CDR3 region: CSVLETGGMRGYTF. The chain is built from TRBV29-1 and TRBJ1-2; as DNA is missing, the TRBD1 call by TCRdb cannot be tested. The CDR3 is made up of 14 amino acids. Germline V lookup: CDR1 SQVTM, CDR2 ANQGSEA.

This chain links TRBV4-3 with TRBJ2-1. CDR1 LGHNA and CDR2 YSLEER come from the germline V gene. The length of the CDR3 is 17 residues. The CDR3 region is CASSQDTSGSSQGEQFF.

CDR3 amino acids: CSVAGTANTGELFF. The chain joins TRBV29-1 to TRBJ2-2; the D call of TRBD1 rests on TCRdb alone, since no DNA is present to check it. The CDR3 is 14 residues long. CDR1 and CDR2 from the germline V gene are SQVTM and ANQGSEA.

V is TRBV20-1 and J is TRBJ2-3. CDR1 and CDR2 from the germline V gene are DFQATT and SNEGSKA (reference sequence). There are 12 residues in the CDR3. The chain's CDR3 is CSPRWGPDTQYF.

The chain is built from TRBV7-2 and TRBJ1-5; checking the TCRdb D call of TRBD1 is not possible without DNA. The CDR3 has 15 amino acids. Germline CDR1 reads SGHTA; CDR2 reads FQGNSA. The CDR3 region is CASSLGGGGNQPQHF.

This chain connects TRBV7-2 to TRBJ1-1. The CDR3 is 13 amino acids. The germline CDR1 and CDR2 sequences are SGHTA and FQGNSA. CDR3 amino acids: CASTPGLWTEAFF.

The chain recombines TRBV20-1 with TRBJ1-4. In germline, CDR1 is DFQATT, CDR2 SNEGSKA (reference sequence). The CDR3 spans 14 residues. CDR3 amino acids: CSVLPMGGKEKLFF.

This chain uses TRBV5-6 with TRBJ2-3; the D call of TRBD2 rests on TCRdb alone, since no DNA is present to check it. This CDR3 region has 12 residues. CDR1 is SGHDT and CDR2 is YYEEEE in the germline V gene. CDR3 residues: CASSLTGTDSLF.

The rearrangement uses TRBV20-1 and TRBJ2-1. Germline values: CDR1 DFQATT, CDR2 SNEGSKA (reference sequence). The CDR3 sequence is 13 residues long. CDR3 loop: CSALSAAYNEQFF.

The V call is TRBV7-2, the J call TRBJ2-1; TCRdb proposes TRBD2, but this gene call is untestable without DNA. Looked up from germline, CDR1 is SGHTA and CDR2 is FQGNSA. This CDR3 is 15 amino acids long. The CDR3 spells CASSLSPLSYNEQFF. The whole variable domain, filled in from reference TRBV7-2 and TRBJ2-1, reads GAGVSQSPSNKVTEKGKDVELRCDPISGHTALYWYRQSLGQGLEFLIYFQGNSAPDKSGLPSDRFSAERTGGSVSTLTIQRTQQEDSAVYLCASSLSPLSYNEQFFGPGTRLTVL.

Here the CDR3 reads CATRTGTSTDTQYF. The rearrangement uses TRBV15 and TRBJ2-3; TCRdb's D call of TRBD1 is untestable without DNA. The length of the CDR3 is 14 residues. The germline V gene has CDR1 LNHNV and CDR2 YYDKDF (reference sequence).

V and J are TRBV6-1 and TRBJ1-1. The germline V gene encodes CDR1 MNHNS and CDR2 SASEGT. This CDR3 has 13 amino acids. The CDR3 sequence is CASSGTPGTEAFF.

This sequence joins TRBV6-1 and TRBJ1-5; checking the TCRdb D call of TRBD1 is not possible without DNA. The germline gives CDR1 MNHNS, CDR2 SASEGT. The length of the CDR3 is 15 residues. The chain's CDR3 is CASCGQGRSNQPQHF.

The chain has TRBV5-1 and TRBJ2-7; the D gene TCRdb calls, TRBD2, cannot be checked with no DNA. Germline V CDR1 and CDR2: SGHRS, YFSETQ. CDR3 length equals 16 residues. The CDR3: CASSGLGGGPSYEQYF.

The V and J genes are TRBV7-2 and TRBJ1-2; TCRdb names TRBD1, which stays unverified in the absence of DNA. The germline V gene has CDR1 SGHTA and CDR2 FQGNSA. This CDR3 spans 16 amino acids. Here the CDR3 reads CASRTNPGTGIYGYTF.

The CDR3 reads CSSSWAGNTEAFF. This sequence joins TRBV29-1 and TRBJ1-1; TCRdb's assignment of TRBD1 cannot be checked, as there is no DNA. The CDR3 extends over 13 amino acids. Germline loops: CDR1 SQVTM, CDR2 ANQGSEA.

This sequence joins TRBV29-1 and TRBJ1-2; TCRdb calls TRBD1, which cannot be checked without DNA. In germline, CDR1 is SQVTM, CDR2 ANQGSEA. CDR3 size: 13 residues. The chain's CDR3 is CSVERDALNGYTF.

The chain couples TRBV30 to TRBJ2-1; lacking DNA, the TRBD1 call made by TCRdb goes unchecked. CDR3 length: 14 amino acids. The germline V gene encodes CDR1 GTSNPN and CDR2 SVGIG (reference sequence). CDR3 sequence reads: CAWSGQGAINEQFF.